The 18 T cell receptor beta chains presented below share a single source sample, sequenced in a study of cytomegalovirus exposure and HLA in healthy donors. Both 60 Vbeta primers and 13 Jbeta primers went into the PCR. Clones were read by immunoSEQ multiplex PCR, and TCRdb kept only the in-frame ones, dropping some. Counted here are around 130,000 clones, approximately 85% occurring once; the ten biggest clones make up approximately 11%. Specimen: PBMCs. Source of these receptors: a male donor in good health and CMV-seropositive.

V is TRBV4-2 and J is TRBJ1-2; the D gene is possibly TRBD1 (5 bases). Deletions cut 4 bases from V and 8 bases from J, with 20 bases between. This CDR3 region has 15 residues. Germline V lookup: CDR1 LGHNA, CDR2 YNFKEQ. The CDR3 sequence: CASSPPGTLLGGYTF. As DNA, the CDR3 is TGTGCCAGCAGCCCACCCGGGACTCTCTTAGGAGGCTACACCTTC.

This chain links TRBV7-8 with TRBJ1-5; a weak D match, TRBD1 (5 bases). The V end lost 3 bases, the J end lost 6 bases, and 15 bases lay between the germline ends. CDR3 length: 15 residues. Germline V gene data show CDR1 as SGHVS and CDR2 as FQNEAQ. CDR3 region: CASSLGGLPSQPQHF. The CDR3, as DNA: TGTGCCAGCAGCTTGGGGGGACTGCCCAGTCAGCCCCAGCATTTT.

This chain links TRBV5-4 with TRBJ2-2, with D unclear. The CDR3 sequence is 15 residues long. The V end lost 2 bases, the J end lost 1 base, and 9 bases lay between the germline ends. Looked up from germline, CDR1 is SGHNT and CDR2 is YYREEE (reference sequence). The CDR3 here is CASSLPVGNTGELFF. In DNA, the CDR3 is TGTGCCAGCAGCTTACCGGTCGGGAACACCGGGGAGCTGTTTTTT.

About this clone: One junction end does not reproduce the germline sequence, and a read error may be involved. This chain links TRBV11-2 with TRBJ2-6, with D maybe TRBD2 (6 bases). The germline gives CDR1 SGHAT, CDR2 FQNNGV. The CDR3 has 16 amino acids. CDR3 coding DNA: TGTGCCAGCAACTCGCGGGGTTCAGCTGGGGCCAACGGCCTGACTTTC. Amino acids: CASNSRGSAGANGLTF.

The chain combines TRBV7-6 with TRBJ1-5; D possibly corresponds to TRBD1 (6 bases). The CDR3 covers 16 residues. The germline V gene has CDR1 SGHVS and CDR2 FNYEAQ. Trimming cost V 4 bases and J 6 bases, with 19 bases left between them. CDR3 DNA: TGTGCCAGCAGCTCGACTACAGGGAATCCGGGTCAGCCCCAGCATTTT. This translates into CASSSTTGNPGQPQHF.

This clone was recorded only once. V usage is TRBV7-2 and J usage is TRBJ1-2; 10 bases fit TRBD1. Germline V gene data show CDR1 as SGHTA and CDR2 as FQGNSA. Trimming took 5 bases from V and 4 from J; bases not matched to a gene: 4. The CDR3 is made up of 14 amino acids. CDR3 coding DNA: TGTGCCAGCAGCCCTGACAGGGGGCCCTATGGCTACACCTTC. Amino acids: CASSPDRGPYGYTF.

V is TRBV19 and J is TRBJ2-7; 7 bases fit TRBD1. Unmatched junction bases numbered 6, after V lost 5 bases and J lost 2 bases. The CDR3 sequence is 14 residues long. Germline CDR1 and CDR2: LNHDA and SQIVND (reference sequence). CDR3 nucleotides: TGTGCCAGTAGTCCCGGGACAGTGACCTACGAGCAGTACTTC. It specifies CASSPGTVTYEQYF. Full variable domain (outside the CDR3, taken from reference TRBV19 and TRBJ2-7): DGGITQSPKYLFRKEGQNVTLSCEQNLNHDAMYWYRQDPGQGLRLIYYSQIVNDFQKGDIAEGYSVSREKKESFPLTVTSAQKNPTAFYLCASSPGTVTYEQYFGPGTRLTVT.

The chain joins TRBV9 to TRBJ2-6; D gene ambiguous. CDR1 is SGDLS, CDR2 YYNGEE, per germline. V gave up 0 bases and J gave up 12 bases, with 7 bases separating them. The CDR3 consists of 12 residues. The CDR3 DNA follows: TGTGCCAGCAGCGTAGACGAGGTCGTCCTGACTTTC. Translated, it gives CASSVDEVVLTF.

The sample holds one count of this clone. The chain employs TRBV7-2 and TRBJ2-7; 10 bases align to TRBD2. The CDR3 has 17 residues. V trimming: 8 bases; J trimming: 3 bases; junction bases outside the gene matches: 16. Germline CDR1 is SGHTA and CDR2 is FQGNSA. The chain's CDR3 is CASATLAGGLIIYEQYF. DNA for the CDR3: TGTGCCAGCGCCACTTTAGCGGGAGGCCTTATCATCTACGAGCAGTACTTC.

This chain connects TRBV7-9 to TRBJ2-1; TRBD2 matches at 13 bases. The germline V gene has CDR1 SEHNR and CDR2 FQNEAQ (reference sequence). The CDR3 is 16 amino acids. V lost 5 bases to trimming and J lost 7 bases; unmatched junction nucleotides: 8. The CDR3 DNA is TGTGCCAGCAGCGCGCCGGGACTAGCGGGACGTAATGAGCAGTTCTTC. Translation: CASSAPGLAGRNEQFF.

The V gene is TRBV5-1, the J gene TRBJ2-5; 8 bases align to TRBD2. V gave up 4 bases and J gave up 2 bases; unmatched junction bases: 7. CDR3 length: 15 amino acids. Germline values: CDR1 SGHRS, CDR2 YFSETQ. CDR3 region: CASSRNSGDQETQYF. DNA for the CDR3: TGCGCCAGCAGCCGGAATAGCGGGGATCAAGAGACCCAGTACTTC. Full variable domain (outside the CDR3, taken from reference TRBV5-1 and TRBJ2-5): KAGVTQTPRYLIKTRGQQVTLSCSPISGHRSVSWYQQTPGQGLQFLFEYFSETQRNKGNFPGRFSGRQFSNSRSEMNVSTLELGDSALYLCASSRNSGDQETQYFGPGTRLLVL.

The genes are TRBV10-2 and TRBJ1-2; a weak D match, TRBD1 (6 bases). The CDR3 runs to 13 residues. Germline assignment: CDR1 WSHSY and CDR2 SAAADI. V lost 6 bases and J 4 bases, leaving 12 bases between the germline ends. The CDR3 here is CASSRDTGYGYTF. The CDR3 nucleotides are TGCGCCAGCAGCCGGGACACCGGCTATGGCTACACCTTC.

V gene TRBV7-9 combines with J gene TRBJ1-2; TRBD1 might be the D (6 bases). V was clipped by 8 bases and J by 1 base, with 17 bases between them. The CDR3 loop spans 15 amino acids. From germline, CDR1 is SEHNR and CDR2 FQNEAQ (reference sequence). The CDR3 bases are TGTGCCAGCGGCTATCCTACAGGGATTAACTATGGCTACACCTTC. Translation gives CASGYPTGINYGYTF.

The chain joins TRBV7-3 to TRBJ1-5; a weak D match, TRBD1 (6 bases). Germline loops: CDR1 SGHTA, CDR2 FQGTGA. The CDR3 has 18 amino acids. Trimming pared 6 bases from V and 2 bases from J, leaving 23 bases between. CDR3 sequence (DNA): TGTGCCAGCAGTCATTTGAGGGTGAGGGGGTTTGGCAATCAGCCCCAGCATTTT. Protein: CASSHLRVRGFGNQPQHF.

The V call is TRBV4-3, the J call TRBJ2-2; 8 bases match TRBD2. This CDR3 has 14 amino acids. V lost 4 bases, J lost 5 bases, and 3 bases stayed unmatched. Germline-derived CDR1 and CDR2 are LGHNA and YSLEER. The CDR3 reads CASSPGTRTGELFF. In DNA, the CDR3 is TGCGCCAGCAGCCCCGGGACTAGAACCGGGGAGCTGTTTTTT.

The chain uses TRBV9 and TRBJ2-5; TRBD1 is a possible D gene (6 bases). TRBJ2-7 matches the DNA end more closely, so the J call is doubtful. Per germline, CDR1 SGDLS and CDR2 YYNGEE. This CDR3 comprises 13 residues. DNA for the CDR3: TGTGCCAGCAGCGTACCCGGACAGAGCGAGCAGTACTTC. Protein product: CASSVPGQSEQYF.

In DNA form, the CDR3 reads TGCGCCAGCAGCCCGGGACTCGGATTCTCTAGCACAGATACGCAGTATTTT. It specifies CASSPGLGFSSTDTQYF. The chain links TRBV5-1 to TRBJ2-3; possibly TRBD2 for D (6 bases). The CDR3 has 17 amino acids. The V gene lost 4 bases and the J gene lost 0 bases, with 18 bases spanning the gap. Germline V lookup: CDR1 SGHRS, CDR2 YFSETQ.

A word on this clone: Its ends do not fully match the called genes, so a read error is possible. The V gene is TRBV4-3, the J gene TRBJ2-5; the match to TRBD2 covers 7 bases. The germline gives CDR1 LGHNA, CDR2 YSLEER. The CDR3 length is 16 residues. The CDR3 is CASSQVRRGDQETQYF. The CDR3 DNA is TGCGCCAGCAGTCAAGTCCGTCGGGGGGACCAAGAGACCCAGTACTTC.